This T cell receptor (beta chain) was found in a study of T cell responses to AZD1222 COVID-19 vaccine. Overall study findings and caveats: As reported, nearly half of all spike-specific TCRs target variant regions that are unmutated. Sampled repertoires all dated from after the peak T cell response. When two AZD1222 doses had been given, Spike-specific TCR breadth and depth rose.

The V gene end was trimmed by 0 bases and the J gene end by 7 bases; junction bases not matched to a gene: 8. This CDR3 has 18 amino acids. Germline CDR1 reads LGHNA; CDR2 reads YSLEER. The assay was immunoSEQ multiplex PCR, and TCRdb's table has in-frame clones only and misses some. The sample consists of more than 70,000 clones, around nine tenths of them appearing once. Analyses pooled second doses at about 4 or about 12 weeks. Regarding this clone: Its specificity is not known.

The sequence came from an adult who received the AZD1222 COVID-19 vaccine. The starting material was peripheral blood, obtained 28 days after the second AZD1222 dose. V gene TRBV4-3 combines with J gene TRBJ2-1; 14 positions match TRBD2. The CDR3 loop is CASSQDKGTSGSENEQFF. The CDR3 bases are TGCGCCAGCAGCCAAGATAAGGGGACTAGCGGGAGTGAAAATGAGCAGTTCTTC.